Reported below is one TCR beta chain. The antigen remains undetermined. These data originate in a study of T cell responses to AZD1222 COVID-19 vaccine. Study outcomes and limitations: Receipt of two AZD1222 doses was followed by a rise in Spike-specific TCR breadth and depth.

The method was immunoSEQ multiplex PCR; TCRdb's version includes in-frame clones alone and lacks a portion of them. The sample records 100,000 to 150,000 clones, around 91% being singletons. The CDR3 is 15 residues long. Trimming took 4 bases from V and 2 from J, leaving 13 bases between them. Looked up from germline, CDR1 is SGHTS and CDR2 is YDEGEE. The sample consisted of peripheral blood, taken on day 0 of AZD1222 vaccination. This TCR was recovered from an adult in good health. The chain is built from TRBV5-8 and TRBJ2-1; no firm D call. CDR3 sequence: CASSPPLRPYNEQFF. The CDR3 region has the DNA TGTGCCAGCAGCCCCCCTCTTAGACCCTACAATGAGCAGTTCTTC.